The sequence of this T cell receptor beta chain was determined in a study of shared clonotypes between healthy human individuals. Study outcomes and limitations: Represented genetic and exposure-history diversity was restricted by having few donors. Naive subsets generally exceeded memory subsets in estimated richness.

The repertoire was sequenced with immunoSEQ multiplex PCR; TCRdb's copy has only in-frame clones and lacks some. The data contain 2 million or so clones, roughly 96% of them singletons. V lost 6 bases to trimming and J lost 6 bases; unmatched junction nucleotides: 7. Germline V gives CDR1 MNHNS, CDR2 SASEGT. The CDR3 covers 14 residues. Naive CD4+ cells were CD45RA-selected; the remaining cells were memory. The count of this clone is one. Its specificity is unknown. Sequencing was done on a sample of naive CD4+ T cells sorted from blood. Subset: CD45RA+ positively selected. The genes are TRBV6-1 and TRBJ2-4; 8 positions match TRBD1. The sequence came from a young man in good health. The CDR3 sequence is CASSPGQGRNIQYF. DNA for the CDR3: TGTGCCAGCAGCCCTGGACAGGGTAGAAACATTCAGTACTTC.